These 11 T cell receptor beta chains originate from one sample sequenced in a study of tumor-infiltrating lymphocytes in glioblastoma multiforme. TCR beta libraries were built from RNA through three nested multiplex PCR rounds using modified ARM-PCR. Via MiXCR, TCRdb re-called the multiplex PCR reads, giving one row per CDR3 protein. The sample contains 8,000 to 10,000 distinct CDR3 sequences, roughly 66% of which appear only once. Sample: brain tumor tissue. All receptors come from a male donor with glioblastoma.

This clonotype turned up a few times. V is TRBV7-3 and J is TRBJ2-1, with TRBD2 identical over 10 bases. This CDR3 is 16 amino acids long. V was clipped by 3 bases and J by 0 bases; unmatched bases: 2. In germline, CDR1 is SGHTA, CDR2 FQGTGA. CDR3 coding DNA: TGTGCCAGCAGCTTCGCTAGCGGGAGCTCCTACAATGAGCAGTTCTTC. Encoded protein: CASSFASGSSYNEQFF.

The CDR3, as DNA: TGTGCCAGCAGCTTAGATACGGGGAATGAGCCTTTCTTC. It codes for CASSLDTGNEPFF. The genes are TRBV11-2 and TRBJ2-1; D possibly corresponds to TRBD2 (5 bases). Trimming pared 0 bases from V and 16 bases from J, leaving 16 bases between. CDR1 SGHAT and CDR2 FQNNGV come from the germline V gene. CDR3 size: 13 residues.

Comment on this clonotype: One end of the junction does not line up with germline, which may come from a read error. The rearrangement uses TRBV10-3 and TRBJ2-7, with 9 bases identical to TRBD2. This CDR3 has 13 residues. Germline CDR1 ENHRY, CDR2 SYGVKD. The CDR3 region has the DNA TGTGCCAGCGCCGGGACTAGCAAAAACGAGCAGTATTTC. Translation: CASAGTSKNEQYF.

About this clonotype itself: Germline and junction disagree at one end, which may indicate a read error. The chain is built from TRBV5-6 and TRBJ2-5; 8 nucleotides match TRBD2. The CDR3 has 16 residues. The germline gives CDR1 SGHDT, CDR2 YYEEEE. The CDR3 nucleotides read TGTGCCAGCAGCTTGGTGGTAGCGGGGTACCAAGAGACCCACCACTTC. It codes for CASSLVVAGYQETHHF.

V is TRBV11-2 and J is TRBJ1-2; D not resolved. This CDR3 is built from 14 residues. CDR1 is SGHAT, CDR2 FQNNGV, per germline. V was clipped by 0 bases and J by 4 bases, with 9 bases between them. The CDR3 spells CASSLDPAGYGYTF. The DNA for the CDR3 is TGTGCCAGCAGCTTAGATCCCGCCGGCTATGGCTACACCTTC.

V is TRBV29-1 and J is TRBJ1-4; a possible D gene is TRBD1 (5 bases). Trimming pared 3 bases from V and 11 bases from J, leaving 10 bases between. The CDR3 consists of 11 residues. Germline CDR1 and CDR2: SQVTM and ANQGSEA. This chain's CDR3 is CSVEVGHKLFF. The CDR3 DNA reads TGCAGCGTTGAGGTCGGACACAAACTGTTTTTT.

Comments on this clonotype: A much larger clonotype is one base distant, so this may be a read error. The chain links TRBV10-1 to TRBJ2-1; no reliable D call. The CDR3 extends over 11 amino acids. Germline V gene data show CDR1 as WNHNN and CDR2 as SYGVQD (reference sequence). Here the CDR3 DNA reads TGCGCCAGCAAAGGCGGAAATGGGCAGTTCTTC. Protein: CASKGGNGQFF.

In its sample, this clonotype ranks as medium-sized. This CDR3 is CASSQWEETQYF. The CDR3 DNA reads TGTGCCAGCAGCCAGTGGGAGGAGACCCAGTACTTC. This chain links TRBV11-2 with TRBJ2-5; a possible D gene is TRBD2 (5 bases). Trimming removed 5 bases at V and 5 bases at J, with 9 bases between. CDR1 is SGHAT, CDR2 FQNNGV, per germline. The CDR3 spans 12 residues.

This clonotype was recorded once. The germline gene is not matched at one end of the junction; a read error may be the cause. The chain couples TRBV6-5 to TRBJ2-6; D tentatively reads TRBD1 or TRBD2 (7 bases each). The CDR3 is 17 amino acids. Germline lookup yields CDR1 MNHEY and CDR2 SVGAGI. This chain's CDR3 is CASSYVAGGTRANVLTF. CDR3 coding DNA: TGCGCCAGCAGTTATGTGGCAGGGGGGACTAGGGCCAACGTCCTGACTTTC.

This clonotype was observed a single time. Sequence at one end of the junction differs from germline and may be a read error. The CDR3 bases are TGTGCCAGGAGTTACTTGGCGGACCTGAAGACTGAAGCTTTCTTT. It specifies CARSYLADLKTEAFF. The rearrangement joins TRBV6-5 to TRBJ1-1; no firm D call. The CDR3 has 15 amino acids. The germline V gene encodes CDR1 MNHEY and CDR2 SVGAGI.

This clonotype occurred once. Its ends do not fully match the called genes, so a read error is possible. V usage is TRBV6-2 or TRBV6-3 and J usage is TRBJ2-3; D gene unclear. Germline CDR1 MNHEY, CDR2 SVGEGT. The CDR3 loop spans 14 amino acids. The CDR3: CDSSTTSSTDTQYF. Here the CDR3 DNA reads TGTGACAGCAGCACGACATCGAGCACAGATACGCAGTATTTT.